This TCR beta chain was retrieved from a study of blood T cell repertoires in COVID-19. Study context: The United States, Italy and Spain provided the acute and convalescent COVID-19 samples.

Clones were read by immunoSEQ multiplex PCR, and TCRdb kept only the in-frame ones, dropping some. Counted here are tens of thousands of clones, roughly 90% occurring once; the ten biggest clones make up approximately 2.8%. Germline values: CDR1 SGDLS, CDR2 YYNGEE. V lost 4 bases to trimming and J lost 3 bases, with 6 bases between them. The CDR3 loop spans 12 amino acids. This clonotype was sampled from a man aged 50 to 59 with active COVID-19. V and J are TRBV9 and TRBJ2-3, with D uncertain. Source material: peripheral blood. The chain's CDR3 is CASSSQTDTQYF. CDR3 in DNA: TGTGCCAGCAGCTCCCAGACAGATACGCAGTATTTT.